Listed below are T cell receptor beta chains from one sample, sequenced in a study of OX40 agonist ivuxolimab in advanced cancers. Sequencing used immunoSEQ multiplex PCR; TCRdb keeps in-frame clones, though not all of them. In the table there are approximately 98,000 clones, approximately 89% of which are singletons. Here the sequenced sample was CD4+ or CD8+ T cells sorted from blood, taken in a trial of the OX40 agonist ivuxolimab. The origin of the receptors is an adult with an advanced solid tumor such as melanoma, head and neck, liver or kidney cancer. Both conserved end residues are part of each CDR3. A D gene is named only where the DNA matches it firmly. For some rows the clone size is stated as once, few or many, or as a class when expanded; others skip it.

j_call,v_call,clone_size,d_call,cdr3_aa,cdr3_nt
TRBJ1-1,TRBV27,NA,NA,CASSFQGITEAFF,TGTGCCAGCAGTTTCCAGGGGATTACTGAAGCTTTCTTT
TRBJ2-1,TRBV19,NA,NA,CASSPRRARRVNEQFF,TGTGCCAGTAGTCCCCGGCGGGCCCGGCGGGTGAATGAGCAGTTCTTC
TRBJ2-2,TRBV10-1,few,TRBD2,CASSGAGGNTGELFF,TGCGCCAGCAGTGGTGCGGGAGGCAACACCGGGGAGCTGTTTTTT
TRBJ2-1,TRBV6-1,NA,TRBD1,CASSDPGQGSYNEQFF,TGTGCCAGCAGTGATCCGGGACAGGGCTCCTACAATGAGCAGTTCTTC
TRBJ1-4,TRBV19,NA,NA,CASSIGTTSKLFF,TGTGCCAGTAGTATTGGGACAACTTCAAAACTGTTTTTT
TRBJ2-7,TRBV5-1,NA,TRBD1,CASSPRTGSSYEQYF,TGCGCCAGCAGCCCCCGGACAGGATCCTCCTACGAGCAGTACTTC
TRBJ2-5,TRBV6-5,NA,NA,CASSYQSGGETQYF,TGTGCCAGCAGTTACCAGTCTGGAGGGGAGACCCAGTACTTC
TRBJ1-2,TRBV6-5,NA,NA,CASNEDEYGYTF,TGTGCCAGCAACGAGGACGAATATGGCTACACCTTC
TRBJ2-6,TRBV5-1,NA,TRBD1,CASTVPGQSTHGANVLTF,TGCGCCAGCACCGTACCGGGACAGTCTACTCATGGGGCCAACGTCCTGACTTTC
TRBJ1-4,TRBV30,NA,NA,CACREREKLFF,TGTGCCTGCCGGGAAAGAGAAAAACTGTTTTTT
TRBJ1-4,TRBV19,NA,TRBD1,CASSTGGTAAEKLFF,TGTGCCAGTAGTACGGGCGGGACAGCCGCTGAAAAACTGTTTTTT
TRBJ1-2,TRBV21-1,once,NA,CASSKGRDGQGNGYTF,TGTGCCAGCAGCAAGGGTCGAGACGGCCAGGGGAATGGCTACACCTTC
TRBJ1-2,TRBV2,NA,TRBD1,CASSDTGGYNYGYTF,TGTGCCAGCAGTGATACAGGGGGTTATAACTATGGCTACACCTTC
TRBJ2-2,TRBV7-9,NA,NA,CASSLALIAGELFF,TGTGCCAGCAGCTTAGCCCTGATCGCCGGGGAGCTGTTTTTT
TRBJ2-2,TRBV5-4,NA,NA,CASRTETNTGELFF,TGTGCCAGCAGGACCGAGACGAACACCGGGGAGCTGTTTTTT
TRBJ2-1,TRBV5-1,NA,TRBD1,CASSLGDRENEQFF,TGCGCCAGCAGCTTGGGAGACAGGGAAAATGAGCAGTTCTTC
TRBJ2-1,TRBV9,few,NA,CASSSGRGVTEQFF,TGTGCCAGCAGCTCTGGACGAGGCGTCACTGAGCAGTTCTTC
TRBJ1-2,TRBV25-1,NA,TRBD1,CASSESGTGFRYGYTF,TGTGCCAGCAGTGAATCCGGGACAGGGTTTCGATATGGCTACACCTTC
TRBJ2-4,TRBV19,NA,NA,CASSIGQGTKNIQYF,TGTGCCAGTAGTATAGGTCAGGGGACCAAAAACATTCAGTACTTC
TRBJ2-3,TRBV19,NA,NA,CASRGRGGTDTQYF,TGTGCCAGTAGGGGTAGGGGGGGCACAGATACGCAGTATTTT
TRBJ2-5,TRBV6-5,NA,NA,CASAVTGVGGETQYF,TGTGCCAGCGCCGTCACAGGTGTTGGAGGGGAGACCCAGTACTTC
TRBJ2-2,TRBV4-2,NA,TRBD2,CASSRRLAENTGELFF,TGTGCCAGCAGCCGCCGACTAGCGGAGAACACCGGGGAGCTGTTTTTT
TRBJ2-1,TRBV15,NA,NA,CATRRQRISNEQFF,TGTGCCACCAGACGACAGCGGATCTCCAATGAGCAGTTCTTC
TRBJ2-1,TRBV19,once,TRBD2,CASSIDGGGASNEQFF,TGTGCCAGTAGTATAGACGGCGGGGGGGCCTCGAATGAGCAGTTCTTC
TRBJ2-5,TRBV2,NA,NA,CAAGYQETQYF,TGTGCCGCGGGGTACCAAGAGACCCAGTACTTC
TRBJ2-6,TRBV19,NA,NA,CASSDIVGPGFSGANVLTF,TGTGCCAGTAGTGATATTGTTGGTCCGGGGTTCTCTGGGGCCAACGTCCTGACTTTC
TRBJ1-5,TRBV18,NA,NA,CASSPADPGGGQPQHF,TGTGCCAGCTCACCAGCGGACCCCGGTGGTGGTCAGCCCCAGCATTTT
TRBJ2-2,TRBV11-2,NA,NA,CASSLDYSGGELFF,TGTGCCAGCAGCTTGGATTACTCGGGCGGGGAGCTGTTTTTT
TRBJ2-7,TRBV6-5,NA,NA,CASRDSAYEQYF,TGTGCCAGCAGGGACAGCGCCTACGAGCAGTACTTC
TRBJ2-3,TRBV19,once,NA,CASRDAAASTDTQYF,TGTGCCAGTAGAGACGCAGCAGCTAGCACAGATACGCAGTATTTT
TRBJ1-2,TRBV6-1,once,NA,CASSEALSDGGYGYTF,TGTGCCAGCAGTGAAGCGCTAAGCGATGGTGGCTATGGCTACACCTTC
TRBJ1-1,TRBV2,NA,NA,CANRFELGAFF,TGTGCCAACAGGTTTGAACTGGGAGCTTTCTTT
TRBJ2-7,TRBV6-5,NA,TRBD1,CASSYGQGQGYEQYF,TGTGCCAGCAGTTACGGGCAGGGACAGGGCTACGAGCAGTACTTC
TRBJ2-7,TRBV13,NA,TRBD2,CASSLEGLAGASHEQYF,TGTGCCAGCAGCTTAGAAGGGCTAGCGGGAGCGAGCCACGAGCAGTACTTC
TRBJ1-4,TRBV5-1,once,NA,CASSPRPSTNEKLFF,TGCGCCAGCAGCCCAAGACCCTCAACTAATGAAAAACTGTTTTTT
TRBJ2-5,TRBV6-1,NA,TRBD2,CASNIGLAGQETQYF,TGTGCCAGTAATATCGGACTAGCGGGCCAAGAGACCCAGTACTTC
TRBJ1-3,TRBV10-3,NA,NA,CAIKISSGNTIYF,TGTGCCATCAAGATAAGCTCTGGAAACACCATATATTTT
TRBJ2-2,TRBV7-6,NA,TRBD2,CASSELAGGSRRYTGELFF,TGTGCCAGCAGCGAACTAGCGGGGGGCTCTCGTCGCTACACCGGGGAGCTGTTTTTT
TRBJ2-1,TRBV6-5,NA,NA,CASSFRVPLGNEQFF,TGTGCCAGCAGTTTCCGGGTCCCCCTGGGCAATGAGCAGTTCTTC
TRBJ2-2,TRBV5-1,NA,NA,CASSITAARGTGELFF,TGCGCCAGCAGCATAACGGCAGCCCGAGGTACCGGGGAGCTGTTTTTT
TRBJ1-6,TRBV9,once,NA,CASSTQSGNSSPLHF,TGTGCCAGCAGCACTCAGTCAGGGAACTCCTCACCCCTCCACTTT
TRBJ2-5,TRBV20-1,NA,NA,CSAIQQETQYF,TGCAGTGCCATACAGCAAGAGACCCAGTACTTC
TRBJ2-5,TRBV27,NA,NA,CASRDRVETQYF,TGTGCCAGCCGGGACCGCGTGGAGACCCAGTACTTC